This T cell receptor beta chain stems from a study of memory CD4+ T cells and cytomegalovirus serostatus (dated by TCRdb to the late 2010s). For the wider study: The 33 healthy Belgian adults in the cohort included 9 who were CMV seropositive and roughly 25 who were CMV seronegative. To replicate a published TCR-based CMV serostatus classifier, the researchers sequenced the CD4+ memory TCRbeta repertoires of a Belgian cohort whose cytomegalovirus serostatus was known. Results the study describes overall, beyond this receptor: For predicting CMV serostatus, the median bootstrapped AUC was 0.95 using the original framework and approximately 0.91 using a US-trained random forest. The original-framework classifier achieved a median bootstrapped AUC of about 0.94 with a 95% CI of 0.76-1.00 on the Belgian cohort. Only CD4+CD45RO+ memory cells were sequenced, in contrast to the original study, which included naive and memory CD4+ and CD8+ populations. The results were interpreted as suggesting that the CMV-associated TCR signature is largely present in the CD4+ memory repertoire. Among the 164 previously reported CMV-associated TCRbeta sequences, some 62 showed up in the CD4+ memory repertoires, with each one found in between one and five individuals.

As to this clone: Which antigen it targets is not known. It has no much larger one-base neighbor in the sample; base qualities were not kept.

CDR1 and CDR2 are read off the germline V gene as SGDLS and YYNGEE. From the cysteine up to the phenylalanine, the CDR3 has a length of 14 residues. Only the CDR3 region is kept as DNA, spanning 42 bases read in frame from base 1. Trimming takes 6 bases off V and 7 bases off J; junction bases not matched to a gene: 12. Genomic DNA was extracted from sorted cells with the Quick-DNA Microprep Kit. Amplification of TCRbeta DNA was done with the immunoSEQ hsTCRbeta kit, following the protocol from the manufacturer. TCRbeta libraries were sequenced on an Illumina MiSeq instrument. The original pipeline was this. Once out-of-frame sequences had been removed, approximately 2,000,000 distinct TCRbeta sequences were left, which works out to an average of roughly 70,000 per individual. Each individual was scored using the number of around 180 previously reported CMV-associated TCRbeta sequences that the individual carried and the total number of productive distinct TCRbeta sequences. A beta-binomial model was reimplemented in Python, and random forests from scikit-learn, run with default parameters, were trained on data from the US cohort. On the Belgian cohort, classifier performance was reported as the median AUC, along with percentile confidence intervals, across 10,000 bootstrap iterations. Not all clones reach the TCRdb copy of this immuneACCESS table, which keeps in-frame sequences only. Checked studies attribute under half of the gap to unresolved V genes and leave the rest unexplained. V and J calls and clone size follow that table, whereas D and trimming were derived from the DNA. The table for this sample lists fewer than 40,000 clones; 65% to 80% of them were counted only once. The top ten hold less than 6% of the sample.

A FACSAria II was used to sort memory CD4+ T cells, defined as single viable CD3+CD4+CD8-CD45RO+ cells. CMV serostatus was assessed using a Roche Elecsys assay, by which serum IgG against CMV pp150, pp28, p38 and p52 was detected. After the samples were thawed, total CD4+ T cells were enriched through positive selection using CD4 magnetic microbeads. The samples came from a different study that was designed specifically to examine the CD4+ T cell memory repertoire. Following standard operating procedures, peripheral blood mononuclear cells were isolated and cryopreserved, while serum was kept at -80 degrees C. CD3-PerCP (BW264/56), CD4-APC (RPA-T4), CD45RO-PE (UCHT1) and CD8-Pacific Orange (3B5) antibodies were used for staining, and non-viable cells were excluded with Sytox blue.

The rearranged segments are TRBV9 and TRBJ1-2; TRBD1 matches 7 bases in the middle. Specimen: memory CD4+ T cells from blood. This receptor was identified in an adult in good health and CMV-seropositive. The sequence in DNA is TGTGCCAGCAACCTTGAAGGGGGCGCGGGTGGCTACACCTTC. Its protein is CASNLEGGAGGYTF.